This T cell receptor beta chain was recovered during a study of control samples from healthy donors and cancer patients. Repertoires were generated with immunoSEQ multiplex PCR, while TCRdb's copy carries only in-frame clones and drops some. The data show 60,000 or so clones, roughly 88% seen once. The CDR3 length is 17 residues. The V and J ends lost 0 bases and 1 base respectively, with 15 bases between them. The chain uses TRBV23-1 and TRBJ2-5, with D possibly being TRBD1 (5 bases). TRBV23-1 is an ORF, with its function uncertain. This TCR came from a man aged 45-65 years in good health. The sample was blood. The CDR3 region is CASSQSGNRTPQETQYF. CDR3 nucleotides: TGCGCCAGCAGTCAATCAGGAAATAGGACACCCCAAGAGACCCAGTACTTC.